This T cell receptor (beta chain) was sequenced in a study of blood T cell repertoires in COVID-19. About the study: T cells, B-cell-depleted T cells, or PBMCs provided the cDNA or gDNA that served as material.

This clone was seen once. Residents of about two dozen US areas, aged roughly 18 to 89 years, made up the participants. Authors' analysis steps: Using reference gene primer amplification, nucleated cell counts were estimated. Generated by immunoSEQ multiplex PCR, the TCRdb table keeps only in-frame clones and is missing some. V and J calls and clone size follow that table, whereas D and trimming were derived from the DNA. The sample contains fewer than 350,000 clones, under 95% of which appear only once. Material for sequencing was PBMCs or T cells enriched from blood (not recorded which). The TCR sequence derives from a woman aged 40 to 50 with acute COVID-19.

The CDR3 sequence: CASSGQGLTYEQYF. The CDR3 nucleotides are TGTGCCAGCAGCGGACAGGGATTGACCTACGAGCAGTACTTC. The rearrangement uses TRBV28 and TRBJ2-7; 8 bases line up with TRBD1. J gave up 2 bases and V 6 bases, and 6 bases lay outside the gene matches. Germline V gene lookup returns CDR1 MDHEN and CDR2 SYDVKM. The CDR3 contains 14 residues.